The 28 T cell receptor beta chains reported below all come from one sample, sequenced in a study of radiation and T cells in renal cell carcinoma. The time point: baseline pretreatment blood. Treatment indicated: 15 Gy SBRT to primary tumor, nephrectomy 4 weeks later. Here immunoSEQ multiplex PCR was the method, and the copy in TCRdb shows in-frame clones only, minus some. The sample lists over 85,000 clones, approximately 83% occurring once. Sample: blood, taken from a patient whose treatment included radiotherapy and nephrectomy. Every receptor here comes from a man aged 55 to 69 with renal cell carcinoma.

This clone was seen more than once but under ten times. The CDR3 reads CASSYSPTGVNEKLFF. For the CDR3, the DNA is TGTGCCAGCAGTTACTCTCCGACAGGAGTTAATGAAAAACTGTTTTTT. The chain joins TRBV6-6 to TRBJ1-4, with D possibly matching TRBD1 (6 bases). Between the trimmed V and J ends, which lost 0 bases and 4 bases, there was a span of 12 bases. This CDR3 has 16 amino acids. The germline V gene has CDR1 MNHNY and CDR2 SVGAGI (reference sequence).

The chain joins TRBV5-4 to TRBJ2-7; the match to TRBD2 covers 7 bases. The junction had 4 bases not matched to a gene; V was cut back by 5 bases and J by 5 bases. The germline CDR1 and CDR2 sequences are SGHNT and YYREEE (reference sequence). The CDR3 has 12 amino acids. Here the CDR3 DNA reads TGTGCCAGCAGTCCCGCGGGAGACGAGCAGTACTTC. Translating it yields CASSPAGDEQYF. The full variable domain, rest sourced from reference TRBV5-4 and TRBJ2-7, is ETGVTQSPTHLIKTRGQQVTLRCSSQSGHNTVSWYQQALGQGPQFIFQYYREEENGRGNFPPRFSGLQFPNYSSELNVNALELDDSALYLCASSPAGDEQYFGPGTRLTVT.

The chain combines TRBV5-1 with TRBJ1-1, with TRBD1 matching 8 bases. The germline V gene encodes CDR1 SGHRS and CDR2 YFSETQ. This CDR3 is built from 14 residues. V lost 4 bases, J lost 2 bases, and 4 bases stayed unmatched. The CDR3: CASSPTGANTEAFF. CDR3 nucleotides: TGCGCCAGCAGCCCGACAGGGGCAAACACTGAAGCTTTCTTT.

CDR3 coding DNA: TGCGCCAGCAGCTTTGTAACAGGGCCGGAGCTCAAAAACATTCAGTACTTC. Protein sequence: CASSFVTGPELKNIQYF. The rearrangement uses TRBV5-1 and TRBJ2-4, with TRBD1 as a possible D gene (6 bases). V was trimmed by 2 bases and J by 3 bases, leaving 18 bases between them. The CDR3 length is 17 residues. In germline, CDR1 is SGHRS, CDR2 YFSETQ.

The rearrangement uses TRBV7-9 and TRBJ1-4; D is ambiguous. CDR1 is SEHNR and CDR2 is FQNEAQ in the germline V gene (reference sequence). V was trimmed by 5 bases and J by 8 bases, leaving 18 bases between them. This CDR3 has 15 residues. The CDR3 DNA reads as TGTGCCAGCAGCCCTCGTTCGACGGTCCGGGAAAAACTGTTTTTT. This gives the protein CASSPRSTVREKLFF.

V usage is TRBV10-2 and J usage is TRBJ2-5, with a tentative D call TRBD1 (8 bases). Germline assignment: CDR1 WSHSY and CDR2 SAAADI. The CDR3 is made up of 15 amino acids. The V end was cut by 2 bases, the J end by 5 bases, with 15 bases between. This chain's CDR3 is CASSEGDRGGETQYF. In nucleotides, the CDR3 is TGCGCCAGCAGTGAGGGTGACAGGGGAGGGGAGACCCAGTACTTC.

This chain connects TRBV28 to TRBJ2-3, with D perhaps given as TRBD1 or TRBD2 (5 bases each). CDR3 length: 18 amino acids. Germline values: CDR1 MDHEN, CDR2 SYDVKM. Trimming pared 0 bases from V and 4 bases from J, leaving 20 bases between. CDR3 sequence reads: CASSLWDMGLGSADTQYF. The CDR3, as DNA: TGTGCCAGCAGTTTATGGGACATGGGGTTGGGTAGCGCAGATACGCAGTATTTT. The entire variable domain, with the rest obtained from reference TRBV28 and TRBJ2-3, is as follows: DVKVTQSSRYLVKRTGEKVFLECVQDMDHENMFWYRQDPGLGLRLIYFSYDVKMKEKGDIPEGYSVSREKKERFSLILESASTNQTSMYLCASSLWDMGLGSADTQYFGPGTRLTVL.

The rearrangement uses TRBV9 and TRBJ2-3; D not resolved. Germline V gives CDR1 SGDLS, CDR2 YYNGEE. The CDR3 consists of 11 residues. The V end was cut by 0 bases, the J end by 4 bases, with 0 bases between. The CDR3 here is CASSVADTQYF. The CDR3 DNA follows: TGTGCCAGCAGCGTAGCAGATACGCAGTATTTT.

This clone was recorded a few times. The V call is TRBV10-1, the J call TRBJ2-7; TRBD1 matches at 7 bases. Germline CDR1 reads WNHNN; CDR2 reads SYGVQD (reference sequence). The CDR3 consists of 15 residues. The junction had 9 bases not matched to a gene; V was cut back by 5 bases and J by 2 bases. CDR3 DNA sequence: TGCGCCAGCAGTCTTTCCAGGGACAGCCCCTACGAGCAGTACTTC. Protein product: CASSLSRDSPYEQYF.

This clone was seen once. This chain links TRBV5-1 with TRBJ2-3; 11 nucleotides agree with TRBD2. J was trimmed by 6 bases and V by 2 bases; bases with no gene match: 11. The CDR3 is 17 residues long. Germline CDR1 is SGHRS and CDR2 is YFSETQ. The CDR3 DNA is TGCGCCAGCAGCTTTTTTGGTCTAGCGGGAGGAGCCGATACGCAGTATTTT. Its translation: CASSFFGLAGGADTQYF.

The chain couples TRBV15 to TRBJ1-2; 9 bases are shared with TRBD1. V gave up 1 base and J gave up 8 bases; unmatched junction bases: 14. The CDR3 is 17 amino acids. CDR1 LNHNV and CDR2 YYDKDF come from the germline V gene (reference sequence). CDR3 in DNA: TGTGCCACCAGCAGAGTGTTCGACAGGGGGGACCCTGAGGGCTACACCTTC. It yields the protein CATSRVFDRGDPEGYTF.

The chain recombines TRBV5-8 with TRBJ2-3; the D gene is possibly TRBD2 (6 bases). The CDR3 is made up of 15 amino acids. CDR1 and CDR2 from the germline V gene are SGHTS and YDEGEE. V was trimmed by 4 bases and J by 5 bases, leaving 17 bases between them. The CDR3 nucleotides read TGTGCCAGCAGCCCGCGGGGACGGACGCGAGATACGCAGTATTTT. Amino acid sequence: CASSPRGRTRDTQYF. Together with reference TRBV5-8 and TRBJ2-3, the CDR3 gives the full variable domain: EAGVTQSPTHLIKTRGQQATLRCSPISGHTSVYWYQQALGLGLQFLLWYDEGEERNRGNFPPRFSGRQFPNYSSELNVNALELEDSALYLCASSPRGRTRDTQYFGPGTRLTVL.

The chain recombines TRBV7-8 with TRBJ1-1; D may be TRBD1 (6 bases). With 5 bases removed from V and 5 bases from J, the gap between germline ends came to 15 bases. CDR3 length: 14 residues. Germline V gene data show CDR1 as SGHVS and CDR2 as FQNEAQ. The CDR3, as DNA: TGTGCCAGCAGCCCCAACAGGGCCGGGACTGAAGCTTTCTTT. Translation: CASSPNRAGTEAFF.

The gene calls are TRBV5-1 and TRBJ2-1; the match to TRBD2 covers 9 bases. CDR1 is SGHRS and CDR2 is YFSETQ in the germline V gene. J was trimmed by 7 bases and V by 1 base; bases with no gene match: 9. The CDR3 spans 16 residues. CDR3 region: CASSLRSGLAQNEQFF. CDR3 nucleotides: TGCGCCAGCAGCTTGCGTTCGGGACTAGCCCAAAATGAGCAGTTCTTC.

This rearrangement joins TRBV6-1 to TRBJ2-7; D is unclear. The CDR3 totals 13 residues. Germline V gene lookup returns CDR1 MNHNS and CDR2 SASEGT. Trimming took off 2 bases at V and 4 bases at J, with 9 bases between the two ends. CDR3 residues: CASSEKATYEQYF. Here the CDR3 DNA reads TGTGCCAGCAGTGAAAAGGCTACTTACGAGCAGTACTTC.

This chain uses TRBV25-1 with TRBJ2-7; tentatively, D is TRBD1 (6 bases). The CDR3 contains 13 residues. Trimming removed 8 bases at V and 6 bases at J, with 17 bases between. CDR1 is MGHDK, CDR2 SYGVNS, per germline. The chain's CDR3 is CASRSQGFGEQYF. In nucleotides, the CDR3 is TGTGCCAGCCGATCCCAGGGGTTCGGCGAGCAGTACTTC.

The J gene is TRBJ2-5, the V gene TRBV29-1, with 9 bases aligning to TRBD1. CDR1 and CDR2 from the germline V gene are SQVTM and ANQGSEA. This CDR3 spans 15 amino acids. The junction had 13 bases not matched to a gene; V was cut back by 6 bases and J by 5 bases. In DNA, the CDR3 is TGCAGCGTCCACTCGTTGGACAGGGGCGGGGAGACCCAGTACTTC. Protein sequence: CSVHSLDRGGETQYF.

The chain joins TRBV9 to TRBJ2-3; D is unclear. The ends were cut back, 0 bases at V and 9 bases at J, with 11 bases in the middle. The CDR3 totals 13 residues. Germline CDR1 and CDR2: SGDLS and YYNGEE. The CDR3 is CASSVESGSTQYF. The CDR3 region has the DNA TGTGCCAGCAGCGTAGAGAGTGGCTCCACGCAGTATTTT.

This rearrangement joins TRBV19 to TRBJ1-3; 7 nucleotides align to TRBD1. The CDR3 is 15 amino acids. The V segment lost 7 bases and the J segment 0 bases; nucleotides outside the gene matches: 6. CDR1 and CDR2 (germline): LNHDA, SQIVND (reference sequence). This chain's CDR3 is CASTPYRGSGNTIYF. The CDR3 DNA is TGTGCCAGTACCCCATACAGGGGCTCTGGAAACACCATATATTTT.

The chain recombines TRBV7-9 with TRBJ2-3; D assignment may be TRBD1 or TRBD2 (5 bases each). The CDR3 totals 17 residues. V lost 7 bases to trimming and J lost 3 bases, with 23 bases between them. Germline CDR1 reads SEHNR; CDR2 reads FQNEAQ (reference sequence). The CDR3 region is CASTPKLGTLLTDTQYF. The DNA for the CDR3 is TGTGCCAGCACTCCCAAGCTAGGGACCTTACTTACAGATACGCAGTATTTT.

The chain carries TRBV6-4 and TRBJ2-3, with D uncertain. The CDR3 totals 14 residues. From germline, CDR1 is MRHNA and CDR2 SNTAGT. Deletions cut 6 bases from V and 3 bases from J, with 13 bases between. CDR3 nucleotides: TGTGCCAGCAGACCCCAGTATGGAACAGATACGCAGTATTTT. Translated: CASRPQYGTDTQYF.

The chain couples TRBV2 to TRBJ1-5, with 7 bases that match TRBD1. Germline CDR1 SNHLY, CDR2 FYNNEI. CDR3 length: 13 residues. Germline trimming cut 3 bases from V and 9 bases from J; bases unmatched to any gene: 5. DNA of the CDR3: TGTGCCAGCAGTGAGACAGGGCGGTTGCCCCAGCATTTT. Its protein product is CASSETGRLPQHF.

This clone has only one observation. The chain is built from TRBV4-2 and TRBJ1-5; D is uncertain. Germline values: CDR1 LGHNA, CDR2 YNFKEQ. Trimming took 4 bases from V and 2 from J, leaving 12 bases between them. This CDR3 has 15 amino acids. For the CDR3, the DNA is TGTGCCAGCAGCCCACGCCAGGATGGCAATCAGCCCCAGCATTTT. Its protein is CASSPRQDGNQPQHF.

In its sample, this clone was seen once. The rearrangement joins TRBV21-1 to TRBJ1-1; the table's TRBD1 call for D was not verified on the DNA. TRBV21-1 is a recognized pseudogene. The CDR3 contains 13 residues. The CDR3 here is CASNQTGGTEAFF. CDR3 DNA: TGTGCCAGCAACCAAACAGGGGGCACTGAAGCTTTCTTT.

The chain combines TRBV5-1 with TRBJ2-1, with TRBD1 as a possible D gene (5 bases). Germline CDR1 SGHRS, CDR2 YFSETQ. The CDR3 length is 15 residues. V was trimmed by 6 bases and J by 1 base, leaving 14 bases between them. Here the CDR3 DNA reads TGCGCCAGCATGCTGGACACGTTTTCCTACAATGAGCAGTTCTTC. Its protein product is CASMLDTFSYNEQFF.

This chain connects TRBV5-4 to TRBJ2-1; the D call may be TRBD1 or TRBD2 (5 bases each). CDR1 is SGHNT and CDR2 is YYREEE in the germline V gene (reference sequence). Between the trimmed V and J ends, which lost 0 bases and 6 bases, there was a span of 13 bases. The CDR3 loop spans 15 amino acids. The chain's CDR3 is CASSLVGTGTNEQFF. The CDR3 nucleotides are TGTGCCAGCAGCTTGGTCGGGACCGGAACCAATGAGCAGTTCTTC.

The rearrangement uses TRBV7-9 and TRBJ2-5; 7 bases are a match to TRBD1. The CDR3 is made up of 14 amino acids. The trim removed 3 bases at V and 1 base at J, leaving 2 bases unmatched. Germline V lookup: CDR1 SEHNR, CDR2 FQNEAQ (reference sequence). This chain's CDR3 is CASSLQGVQETQYF. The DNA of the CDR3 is TGTGCCAGCAGCTTGCAGGGGGTCCAAGAGACCCAGTACTTC. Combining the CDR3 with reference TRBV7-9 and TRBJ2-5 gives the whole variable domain DTGVSQNPRHKITKRGQNVTFRCDPISEHNRLYWYRQTLGQGPEFLTYFQNEAQLEKSRLLSDRFSAERPKGSFSTLEIQRTEQGDSAMYLCASSLQGVQETQYFGPGTRLLVL.

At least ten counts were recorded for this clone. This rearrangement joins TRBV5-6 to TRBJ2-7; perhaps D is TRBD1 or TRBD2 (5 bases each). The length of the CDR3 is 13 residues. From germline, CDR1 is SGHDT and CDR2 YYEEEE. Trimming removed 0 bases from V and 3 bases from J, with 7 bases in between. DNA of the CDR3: TGTGCCAGCAGCTTGGCGGGGCGCTACGAGCAGTACTTC. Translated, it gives CASSLAGRYEQYF.